One sample yielded the 7 T cell receptor beta chains listed below, sequenced in a study of cytomegalovirus exposure and HLA in healthy donors. PCR amplification relied on 60 Vbeta primers (plus 13 Jbeta primers). Clones were read by immunoSEQ multiplex PCR, and TCRdb kept only the in-frame ones, dropping some. This sample's table reports roughly 50,000 clones. Sequencing used PBMCs. The receptors were gathered from a female donor in good health and CMV-seronegative.

The chain recombines TRBV19 with TRBJ1-1; 7 bases map to TRBD1. CDR1 is LNHDA, CDR2 SQIVND, per germline (reference sequence). Germline trimming cut 5 bases from V and 11 bases from J; bases unmatched to any gene: 20. CDR3 length equals 16 residues. CDR3 DNA: TGTGCCAGTAGTGTCGGACAGGTAATGCGCAAAGGACCCGCTTTCTTT. It encodes CASSVGQVMRKGPAFF.

The chain combines TRBV7-2 with TRBJ1-2; 7 positions match TRBD1. Germline CDR1 SGHTA, CDR2 FQGNSA. Losses at the gene ends were 5 bases for V and 5 bases for J; bases not matched to a gene: 11. This CDR3 has 15 residues. The CDR3 reads CASSPPDRAVYGYTF. CDR3 bases: TGTGCCAGCAGCCCCCCTGACAGGGCAGTATATGGCTACACCTTC.

This chain joins TRBV18 and TRBJ1-1; TRBD1 matches 8 bases. The trim removed 2 bases at V and 1 base at J, leaving 9 bases unmatched. There are 17 residues in the CDR3. Germline V gene sequence: CDR1 KGHSH, CDR2 LQKENI. DNA of the CDR3: TGTGCCAGCTCACCATATTTGCAGGGGGCCGGGAACACTGAAGCTTTCTTT. It specifies CASSPYLQGAGNTEAFF.

This sequence joins TRBV30 and TRBJ2-7, with 7 positions matching TRBD2. V dropped 1 base and J dropped 2; count of bases not matched to a gene: 5. The CDR3 contains 14 residues. Germline V lookup: CDR1 GTSNPN, CDR2 SVGIG (reference sequence). CDR3 loop: CAWSAREAPYEQYF. CDR3 in DNA: TGTGCCTGGAGTGCTCGGGAGGCACCCTACGAGCAGTACTTC.

On this clone: A read error may account for a junction end that differs from germline. This chain uses TRBV25-1 with TRBJ1-6; tentatively, D is TRBD1 (5 bases). Per germline, CDR1 MGHDK and CDR2 SYGVNS. This CDR3 contains 14 residues. The DNA of the CDR3 is TGTGCCAGCGGTGAGACAGCCTTCGGTTCACACCTCCACTTT. This codes for CASGETAFGSHLHF.

V and J are TRBV30 and TRBJ2-7; 9 nucleotides agree with TRBD2. This CDR3 region has 14 residues. V trimming: 2 bases; J trimming: 8 bases; junction bases outside the gene matches: 10. Germline V gene lookup returns CDR1 GTSNPN and CDR2 SVGIG (reference sequence). Here the CDR3 reads CAWSHTSGPTKQYF. CDR3 coding DNA: TGTGCCTGGAGTCACACTAGCGGGCCAACGAAGCAGTACTTC.

The rearrangement uses TRBV18 and TRBJ2-5, with 7 bases identical to TRBD2. The CDR3 has 15 residues. Germline V lookup: CDR1 KGHSH, CDR2 LQKENI. V shed 3 bases, J shed 2 bases, and the junction held 6 bases outside the gene matches. The chain's CDR3 is CASSPMGGEQETQYF. Written as DNA, the CDR3 is TGTGCCAGCTCACCGATGGGGGGGGAGCAAGAGACCCAGTACTTC.